This is a list of T cell receptor beta chains from one sample in a study of blood T cell repertoires in COVID-19. Profiled with immunoSEQ multiplex PCR; TCRdb holds only in-frame clones, not every one. Counted here are about 290,000 clones, nearly 90% occurring once; the ten biggest clones make up 11%. The sequenced material came from peripheral blood. Source of these receptors: a woman younger than 45 with COVID-19, enrolled during active disease. The CDR3 runs from the conserved cysteine through the conserved F or W. The order of the fields is clone size, CDR3 length, V gene, D gene, J gene, CDR3 protein, CDR3 DNA. D genes are given only for firm matches. Size tells how often a clone was seen (once, few, many) or the class of an expanded clone, and some rows leave it out.

clone size: .
CDR3 length: 11
V gene: TRBV6-5
D gene: .
J gene: TRBJ1-6
CDR3 protein: CASRSNSPLHF
CDR3 DNA: TGTGCCAGCAGGAGTAATTCACCCCTCCACTTT

clone size: .
CDR3 length: 14
V gene: TRBV6-5
D gene: .
J gene: TRBJ2-3
CDR3 protein: CASSYAGATDTQYF
CDR3 DNA: TGTGCCAGCAGTTACGCGGGGGCCACAGATACGCAGTATTTT

clone size: .
CDR3 length: 15
V gene: TRBV19
D gene: TRBD1
J gene: TRBJ1-5
CDR3 protein: CASSMQGAANQPQHF
CDR3 DNA: TGTGCCAGTAGTATGCAGGGGGCCGCTAATCAGCCCCAGCATTTT

clone size: .
CDR3 length: 14
V gene: TRBV6-1
D gene: .
J gene: TRBJ2-7
CDR3 protein: CASSEARKTDEQYF
CDR3 DNA: TGTGCCAGCAGTGAAGCGCGGAAGACGGACGAGCAGTACTTC

clone size: .
CDR3 length: 17
V gene: TRBV6-1
D gene: TRBD1
J gene: TRBJ1-5
CDR3 protein: CASSGRTGGPAGQPQHF
CDR3 DNA: TGTGCCAGCAGTGGCCGGACAGGGGGCCCCGCTGGTCAGCCCCAGCATTTT

clone size: few
CDR3 length: 14
V gene: TRBV5-1
D gene: .
J gene: TRBJ1-1
CDR3 protein: CASSTGTRGTEAFF
CDR3 DNA: TGCGCCAGCAGCACAGGGACACGCGGCACTGAAGCTTTCTTT

clone size: .
CDR3 length: 12
V gene: TRBV5-6
D gene: .
J gene: TRBJ2-1
CDR3 protein: CASSLIRAEQFF
CDR3 DNA: TGTGCCAGCAGCTTGATCAGGGCTGAGCAGTTCTTC

clone size: .
CDR3 length: 15
V gene: TRBV27
D gene: .
J gene: TRBJ2-6
CDR3 protein: CASSPAGSGANVLTF
CDR3 DNA: TGTGCCAGCAGTCCGGCAGGCTCTGGGGCCAACGTCCTGACTTTC

clone size: few
CDR3 length: 16
V gene: TRBV5-1
D gene: TRBD2
J gene: TRBJ2-2
CDR3 protein: CASSLGLAGYDGELFF
CDR3 DNA: TGCGCCAGCAGCTTGGGGCTAGCGGGGTACGACGGGGAGCTGTTTTTT

clone size: .
CDR3 length: 21
V gene: TRBV3-1/TRBV3-2
D gene: TRBD2
J gene: TRBJ2-1
CDR3 protein: CASSQPKQTSGGALKYNEQFF
CDR3 DNA: TGTGCCAGCAGCCAACCTAAACAGACTAGCGGGGGGGCTCTCAAATACAATGAGCAGTTCTTC

clone size: .
CDR3 length: 14
V gene: TRBV5-4
D gene: .
J gene: TRBJ2-7
CDR3 protein: CASSSRGPVYEQYF
CDR3 DNA: TGTGCCAGCAGCTCCAGGGGACCGGTCTACGAGCAGTACTTC

clone size: .
CDR3 length: 13
V gene: TRBV27
D gene: .
J gene: TRBJ1-2
CDR3 protein: CASSLQGTYGYTF
CDR3 DNA: TGTGCCAGCAGTTTGCAGGGCACCTATGGCTACACCTTC

clone size: .
CDR3 length: 15
V gene: TRBV4-1
D gene: .
J gene: TRBJ1-1
CDR3 protein: CASSQLAGGNTEAFF
CDR3 DNA: TGCGCCAGCAGCCAACTAGCTGGCGGGAACACTGAAGCTTTCTTT

clone size: .
CDR3 length: 18
V gene: TRBV3-1/TRBV3-2
D gene: .
J gene: TRBJ2-4
CDR3 protein: CASSPKSQGRNTKNIQYF
CDR3 DNA: TGTGCCAGCAGCCCTAAATCACAGGGTCGTAATACCAAAAACATTCAGTACTTC

clone size: .
CDR3 length: 15
V gene: TRBV5-1
D gene: TRBD1
J gene: TRBJ1-1
CDR3 protein: CASSLQTGGNTEAFF
CDR3 DNA: TGCGCCAGCAGCTTGCAGACAGGGGGGAACACTGAAGCTTTCTTT

clone size: .
CDR3 length: 12
V gene: TRBV19
D gene: TRBD1
J gene: TRBJ1-2
CDR3 protein: CASQTGDRGYTF
CDR3 DNA: TGTGCCAGTCAGACAGGGGATCGTGGCTACACCTTC

clone size: once
CDR3 length: 14
V gene: TRBV4-2
D gene: TRBD1
J gene: TRBJ1-2
CDR3 protein: CASSADQGDRGYTF
CDR3 DNA: TGTGCCAGCAGCGCAGATCAGGGGGATCGGGGCTACACCTTC

clone size: .
CDR3 length: 14
V gene: TRBV7-8
D gene: .
J gene: TRBJ2-7
CDR3 protein: CASSILPTEYEQYF
CDR3 DNA: TGTGCCAGCAGCATACTCCCGACAGAATACGAGCAGTACTTC

clone size: few
CDR3 length: 14
V gene: TRBV11-2
D gene: TRBD1
J gene: TRBJ2-7
CDR3 protein: CASSLEAGGYEQYF
CDR3 DNA: TGTGCCAGCAGCTTAGAGGCAGGGGGCTACGAGCAGTACTTC

clone size: few
CDR3 length: 13
V gene: TRBV7-9
D gene: TRBD1
J gene: TRBJ1-2
CDR3 protein: CASSPTGGHGYTF
CDR3 DNA: TGTGCCAGCAGCCCGACAGGGGGCCATGGCTACACCTTC

clone size: .
CDR3 length: 14
V gene: TRBV19
D gene: TRBD1
J gene: TRBJ2-7
CDR3 protein: CASTPRQGPYEQYF
CDR3 DNA: TGTGCCAGCACTCCCCGACAGGGTCCGTACGAGCAGTACTTC

clone size: .
CDR3 length: 15
V gene: TRBV18
D gene: TRBD1
J gene: TRBJ1-6
CDR3 protein: CASSPDRAMRSPLHF
CDR3 DNA: TGTGCCAGCTCTCCGGACAGGGCTATGCGATCACCCCTCCACTTT

clone size: .
CDR3 length: 19
V gene: TRBV29-1
D gene: TRBD2
J gene: TRBJ2-1
CDR3 protein: CSVEVEYGLTSGGGNEQFF
CDR3 DNA: TGCAGCGTTGAGGTTGAATATGGCTTGACTAGCGGGGGAGGGAATGAGCAGTTCTTC

clone size: .
CDR3 length: 15
V gene: TRBV6-5
D gene: TRBD2
J gene: TRBJ2-5
CDR3 protein: CASTGLAGGSGTQYF
CDR3 DNA: TGTGCCAGCACCGGACTAGCGGGGGGTTCGGGGACCCAGTACTTC

clone size: once
CDR3 length: 15
V gene: TRBV4-1
D gene: .
J gene: TRBJ1-3
CDR3 protein: CASSQPQGSGNTIYF
CDR3 DNA: TGCGCCAGCAGCCAACCCCAGGGCTCTGGAAACACCATATATTTT

clone size: .
CDR3 length: 14
V gene: TRBV19
D gene: TRBD1
J gene: TRBJ1-5
CDR3 protein: CASRTGTGVQPQHF
CDR3 DNA: TGTGCCAGTAGGACCGGGACAGGGGTCCAGCCCCAGCATTTT

clone size: .
CDR3 length: 16
V gene: TRBV27
D gene: TRBD1
J gene: TRBJ2-7
CDR3 protein: CASSLTAGTGGYEQYF
CDR3 DNA: TGTGCCAGCAGTCTAACAGCCGGGACAGGGGGCTACGAGCAGTACTTC

clone size: .
CDR3 length: 13
V gene: TRBV18
D gene: .
J gene: TRBJ1-6
CDR3 protein: CASSPAGNSPLHF
CDR3 DNA: TGTGCCAGCTCACCAGCAGGGAATTCACCCCTCCACTTT

clone size: .
CDR3 length: 15
V gene: TRBV18
D gene: .
J gene: TRBJ1-1
CDR3 protein: CASSHYRESNTEAFF
CDR3 DNA: TGTGCCAGCTCACATTACAGGGAATCGAACACTGAAGCTTTCTTT

clone size: .
CDR3 length: 14
V gene: TRBV6-4
D gene: .
J gene: TRBJ1-2
CDR3 protein: CASSAPRGGNGYTF
CDR3 DNA: TGTGCCAGCAGTGCCCCGCGGGGGGGAAATGGCTACACCTTC

clone size: .
CDR3 length: 13
V gene: TRBV24-1
D gene: TRBD1
J gene: TRBJ2-1
CDR3 protein: CATQDRGRFEQFF
CDR3 DNA: TGTGCCACCCAGGACAGGGGTAGGTTTGAGCAGTTCTTC

clone size: .
CDR3 length: 12
V gene: TRBV29-1
D gene: .
J gene: TRBJ1-2
CDR3 protein: CSVEVGRDGYTF
CDR3 DNA: TGCAGCGTTGAAGTGGGGAGGGATGGCTACACCTTC

clone size: .
CDR3 length: 12
V gene: TRBV28
D gene: .
J gene: TRBJ1-5
CDR3 protein: CASKPNSRPQHF
CDR3 DNA: TGTGCCAGTAAACCAAACAGTCGGCCCCAGCATTTT

clone size: .
CDR3 length: 15
V gene: TRBV5-1
D gene: TRBD2
J gene: TRBJ2-3
CDR3 protein: CASSLWAGEADTQYF
CDR3 DNA: TGCGCCAGCAGCCTTTGGGCGGGGGAGGCAGATACGCAGTATTTT

clone size: .
CDR3 length: 15
V gene: TRBV27
D gene: TRBD1
J gene: TRBJ1-2
CDR3 protein: CASSSPGQLFYGYTF
CDR3 DNA: TGTGCCAGCAGTTCCCCGGGACAGCTTTTCTATGGCTACACCTTC